The sample holds many counts of the clone carrying this T cell receptor (beta chain). As to time point: blood at routine non-recurrence follow-up after resection. Without sorting, whole RNA was sequenced from tumor, nontumor lung or frozen PBMC. This sample was taken from a study of spatial heterogeneity in lung cancer. Overall study context: Sequencing was performed on follow-up PBMC samples when available, collected at a median of around two years after resection. Detected beta-chain sequences consistently exceeded alpha-chain sequences.

The CDR3 is made up of 12 amino acids. Per the germline V gene, CDR1 is SNHLY and CDR2 is FYNNEI. The ends were cut back, 3 bases at V and 7 bases at J, with 9 bases in the middle. Every TCR cDNA molecule bore a unique molecular identifier. TCRdb re-derived calls from the 5' RACE reads in MiXCR, one entry per CDR3 protein. The table has roughly 30,000 distinct CDR3 sequences, roughly 10% seen once. The specimen comprised PBMCs, sampled at follow-up. The sequence was obtained from a female donor with early-stage non-small cell lung cancer. The chain carries TRBV2 and TRBJ1-2, with no clear D. The CDR3: CASSDWKGGYTF. DNA of the CDR3: TGTGCCAGCAGTGATTGGAAGGGTGGCTACACCTTC.